Shown below are 13 T cell receptor beta chains from a single sample sequenced in a study of early stage breast cancer tumors listed by TCRdb under 2017. Library preparation used the immunoSEQ multiplex PCR assay. This is the immuneACCESS table as TCRdb keeps it, with only in-frame sequences that have V and J called. A part of the clones is gone; compared with another copy, unresolved V genes explain less than half, and the rest is unexplained. The sample has 3,300 or so clones on record, around 60% of them singletons. The ten largest clones add up to approximately 17% of the sample. Sequenced material: breast tumor tissue. All receptors derive from a person aged 40 to 50 with breast cancer.

About this clone itself: Within the sample, other DNA sequences also encode this same CDR3. J is TRBJ2-1 and V is TRBV11-3, with 11 bases matching TRBD2. The CDR3 runs to 15 residues. V dropped 4 bases and J dropped 6; count of bases not matched to a gene: 5. Germline V CDR1 and CDR2: SGHNT, YENEEA. Here the CDR3 reads CASSSRLAGPNEQFF. The CDR3 nucleotides are TGTGCCAGCAGCTCCCGACTAGCGGGACCCAATGAGCAGTTCTTC.

The J gene is TRBJ2-3, the V gene TRBV10-3, with no clear D. Germline assignment: CDR1 ENHRY and CDR2 SYGVKD. The V and J ends lost 3 bases and 7 bases respectively, with 8 bases between them. This CDR3 has 12 amino acids. Here the CDR3 reads CAISDPTYTQYF. Written as DNA, the CDR3 is TGTGCCATCAGTGATCCGACCTATACGCAGTATTTT.

This chain uses TRBV6-5 with TRBJ2-7, with D possibly being TRBD2 (7 bases). The CDR3 is made up of 15 amino acids. V lost 5 bases to trimming and J lost 6 bases, with 20 bases between them. The germline V gene has CDR1 MNHEY and CDR2 SVGAGI. The chain's CDR3 is CASSPWGRGRSEQYF. CDR3 in DNA: TGTGCCAGCAGTCCTTGGGGGAGGGGGAGATCCGAGCAGTACTTC.

This sequence joins TRBV27 and TRBJ1-5, with a weak D call TRBD1 (5 bases). CDR1 and CDR2 (germline): MNHEY, SMNVEV (reference sequence). Trimming stripped 5 bases from V and 1 base from J, with 12 bases between. The CDR3 length is 15 residues. As DNA, the CDR3 is TGTGCCAGCAGTCCCGGGGGTCAAAGCAATCAGCCCCAGCATTTT. Amino acids: CASSPGGQSNQPQHF.

This clone was seen a few times. The chain links TRBV5-6 to TRBJ1-2; 11 positions agree with TRBD1. The CDR3 runs 14 residues. Germline V gives CDR1 SGHDT, CDR2 YYEEEE. Losses at the gene ends were 5 bases for V and 3 bases for J; bases not matched to a gene: 3. DNA for the CDR3: TGTGCCAGCAGTCCGGGACAGGGGGACTATGGCTACACCTTC. As protein: CASSPGQGDYGYTF.

The J gene is TRBJ1-1, the V gene TRBV2; D gene uncertain. This CDR3 has 12 residues. Trimming took 2 bases from V and 4 from J, leaving 5 bases between them. CDR1 SNHLY and CDR2 FYNNEI come from the germline V gene. The CDR3 region has the DNA TGTGCCAGCAGTGAATGGGCCACTGAAGCTTTCTTT. Its translation: CASSEWATEAFF.

The V and J genes are TRBV5-4 and TRBJ2-7, with TRBD2 identical over 9 bases. V lost 2 bases to trimming and J lost 5 bases; unmatched junction nucleotides: 5. Germline V gives CDR1 SGHNT, CDR2 YYREEE (reference sequence). The CDR3 is made up of 14 amino acids. This CDR3 reads CASSLVAGANEQYF. CDR3 sequence (DNA): TGTGCCAGCAGCTTAGTAGCGGGAGCCAACGAGCAGTACTTC.

The rearrangement links TRBV29-1 to TRBJ2-1, with 8 bases lining up with TRBD1. The CDR3 covers 16 residues. Germline V gene sequence: CDR1 SQVTM, CDR2 ANQGSEA. The J segment lost 0 bases and the V segment lost 0 bases, leaving 4 bases of the junction unmatched. DNA of the CDR3: TGCAGCGTTGAAGACCCGGACAGGGACTCCTACAATGAGCAGTTCTTC. Translated: CSVEDPDRDSYNEQFF.

The chain is built from TRBV18 and TRBJ2-1; the match to TRBD2 covers 15 bases. CDR3 size: 16 residues. Germline-derived CDR1 and CDR2 are KGHSH and LQKENI. J gave up 7 bases and V 4 bases, and 5 bases lay outside the gene matches. The DNA for the CDR3 is TGTGCCAGCTCACGAGGACTAGCGGGAGGGGGGAATGAGCAGTTCTTC. This translates into CASSRGLAGGGNEQFF.

The rearrangement uses TRBV13 and TRBJ2-3; 7 bases match TRBD1. Per the germline V gene, CDR1 is PRHDT and CDR2 is FYEKMQ (reference sequence). Trimming cost V 4 bases and J 2 bases; bases outside gene matches: 6. The CDR3 runs to 15 residues. In DNA form, the CDR3 reads TGTGCCAGCAGCTCTCGGGACAGAGACACAGATACGCAGTATTTT. This codes for CASSSRDRDTDTQYF.

The table lists this clone with a few counts. The chain links TRBV10-1 to TRBJ1-1; TRBD1 aligns across 8 bases. V dropped 8 bases and J dropped 1; count of bases not matched to a gene: 6. Germline CDR1 and CDR2: WNHNN and SYGVQD (reference sequence). This CDR3 spans 14 amino acids. CDR3 protein: CASSRGPRNTEAFF. The DNA for the CDR3 is TGCGCCAGCTCCAGGGGGCCAAGGAACACTGAAGCTTTCTTT.

The rearrangement links TRBV27 to TRBJ1-6, with D uncertain. This CDR3 comprises 14 residues. The V end lost 6 bases, the J end lost 2 bases, and 8 bases lay between the germline ends. Germline V gives CDR1 MNHEY, CDR2 SMNVEV (reference sequence). CDR3 nucleotides: TGTGCCAGCAGCTATCACACCTATAATTCACCCCTCCACTTT. Translating gives CASSYHTYNSPLHF.

The V gene is TRBV6-1, the J gene TRBJ2-1; 10 bases fit TRBD2. The V segment lost 7 bases and the J segment 10 bases; nucleotides outside the gene matches: 4. The CDR3 is 12 amino acids. Germline V gene sequence: CDR1 MNHNS, CDR2 SASEGT. CDR3 bases: TGTGCCAGCACCCTGACTAGCGGGGAGCAGTTCTTC. This sequence encodes CASTLTSGEQFF.